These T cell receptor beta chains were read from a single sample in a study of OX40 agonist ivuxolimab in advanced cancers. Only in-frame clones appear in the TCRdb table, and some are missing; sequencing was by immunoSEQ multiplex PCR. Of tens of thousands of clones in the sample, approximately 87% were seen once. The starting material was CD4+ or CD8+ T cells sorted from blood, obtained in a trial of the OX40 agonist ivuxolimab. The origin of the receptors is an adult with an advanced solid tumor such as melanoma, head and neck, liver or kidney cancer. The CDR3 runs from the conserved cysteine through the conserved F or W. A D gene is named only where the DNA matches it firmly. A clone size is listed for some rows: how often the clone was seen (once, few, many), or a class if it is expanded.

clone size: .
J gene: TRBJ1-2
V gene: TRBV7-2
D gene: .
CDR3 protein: CASSFLGYGYTF
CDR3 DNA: TGTGCCAGTAGCTTCCTCGGCTATGGCTACACCTTC

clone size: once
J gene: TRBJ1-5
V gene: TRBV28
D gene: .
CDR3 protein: CASSSTYGTSNQPQHF
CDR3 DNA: TGTGCCAGCAGTTCGACATACGGGACTTCCAATCAGCCCCAGCATTTT

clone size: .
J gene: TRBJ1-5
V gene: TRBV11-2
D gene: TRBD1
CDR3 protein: CASSLTGAFNQPQHF
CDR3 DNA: TGTGCCAGCAGCTTAACAGGGGCCTTCAATCAGCCCCAGCATTTT

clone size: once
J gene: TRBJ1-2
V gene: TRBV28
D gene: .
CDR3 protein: CATVRGLGNYGYTF
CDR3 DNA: TGTGCCACCGTTCGAGGACTGGGTAACTATGGCTACACCTTC

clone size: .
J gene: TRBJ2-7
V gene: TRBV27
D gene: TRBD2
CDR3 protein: CASSSLNKLAGTPYEQYF
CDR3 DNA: TGTGCCAGCAGTTCGCTAAATAAATTAGCGGGAACACCCTACGAGCAGTACTTC

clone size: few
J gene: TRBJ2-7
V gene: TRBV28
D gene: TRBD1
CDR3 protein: CASSTQQGFNEQYF
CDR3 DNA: TGTGCCAGCAGTACCCAACAGGGGTTCAACGAGCAGTACTTC

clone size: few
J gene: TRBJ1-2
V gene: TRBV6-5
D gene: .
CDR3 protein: CASSWSGYGYTF
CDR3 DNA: TGTGCCAGCAGTTGGAGTGGCTATGGCTACACCTTC

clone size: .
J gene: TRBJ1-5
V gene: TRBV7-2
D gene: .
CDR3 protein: CASSLEGYSNQPQHF
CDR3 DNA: TGTGCCAGCAGCTTAGAGGGTTATAGCAATCAGCCCCAGCATTTT

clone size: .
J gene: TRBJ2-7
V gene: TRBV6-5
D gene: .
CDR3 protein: CASKDGGLYEQYF
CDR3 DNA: TGTGCCAGCAAGGATGGGGGTTTGTACGAGCAGTACTTC

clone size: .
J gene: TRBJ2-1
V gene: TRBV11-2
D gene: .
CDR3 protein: CASSLPRVAYNEQFF
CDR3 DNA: TGTGCCAGCAGCCTTCCCAGGGTTGCCTACAATGAGCAGTTCTTC

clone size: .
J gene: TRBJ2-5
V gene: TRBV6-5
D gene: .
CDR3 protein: CASSYVRASETQYF
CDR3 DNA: TGTGCCAGCAGTTACGTCAGGGCGAGCGAGACCCAGTACTTC

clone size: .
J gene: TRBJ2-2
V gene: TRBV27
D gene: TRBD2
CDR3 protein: CASSPGLSNTGELFF
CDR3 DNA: TGTGCCAGCAGTCCGGGACTATCGAACACCGGGGAGCTGTTTTTT

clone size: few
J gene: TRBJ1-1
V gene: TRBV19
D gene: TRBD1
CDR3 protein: CASRNRGMNTEAFF
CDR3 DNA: TGTGCCAGTAGGAACAGGGGGATGAACACTGAAGCTTTCTTT

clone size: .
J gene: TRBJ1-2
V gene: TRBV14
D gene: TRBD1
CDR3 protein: CASSQVDRGYGYTF
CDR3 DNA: TGTGCCAGCAGCCAAGTCGACAGGGGCTATGGCTACACCTTC

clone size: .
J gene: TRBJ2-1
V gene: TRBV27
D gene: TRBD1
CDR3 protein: CASSLDRSAYNEQFF
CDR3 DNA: TGTGCCAGCAGTTTGGACAGGTCGGCTTACAATGAGCAGTTCTTC

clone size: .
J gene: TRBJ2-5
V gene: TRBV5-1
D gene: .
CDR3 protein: CASTLGGRGGETQYF
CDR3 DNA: TGCGCCAGCACCCTTGGGGGCAGGGGAGGAGAGACCCAGTACTTC

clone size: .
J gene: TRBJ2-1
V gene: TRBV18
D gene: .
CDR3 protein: CASSPQGYNEQFF
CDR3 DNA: TGTGCCAGCTCACCGCAGGGGTACAATGAGCAGTTCTTC

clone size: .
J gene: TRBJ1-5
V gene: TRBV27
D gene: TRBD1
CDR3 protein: CASSTGQGLSNQPQHF
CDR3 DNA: TGTGCCAGCAGTACCGGACAGGGGCTAAGCAATCAGCCCCAGCATTTT

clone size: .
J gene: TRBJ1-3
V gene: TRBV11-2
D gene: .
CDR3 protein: CASSLNPSSGNTIYF
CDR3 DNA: TGTGCCAGCAGCTTAAATCCGAGCTCTGGAAACACCATATATTTT

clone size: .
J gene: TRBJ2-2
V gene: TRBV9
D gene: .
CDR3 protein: CASSVLAENTGELFF
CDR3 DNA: TGTGCCAGCAGCGTATTAGCGGAGAACACCGGGGAGCTGTTTTTT

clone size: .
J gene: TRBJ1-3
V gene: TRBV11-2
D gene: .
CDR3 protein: CASSRFGAESGNTIYF
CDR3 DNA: TGTGCCAGCAGCCGCTTTGGGGCAGAATCTGGAAACACCATATATTTT

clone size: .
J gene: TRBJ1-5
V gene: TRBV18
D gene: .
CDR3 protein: CASSPGRSWFQPQHF
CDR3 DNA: TGTGCCAGCTCACCAGGGCGGTCTTGGTTTCAGCCCCAGCATTTT

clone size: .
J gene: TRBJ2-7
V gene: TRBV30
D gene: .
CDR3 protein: CAWSRGGYEQYF
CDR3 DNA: TGTGCCTGGAGCAGGGGGGGCTACGAGCAGTACTTC

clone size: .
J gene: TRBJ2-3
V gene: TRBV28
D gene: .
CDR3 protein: CASRRGDSGTDTQYF
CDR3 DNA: TGTGCCAGCCGTCGCGGGGATTCGGGCACAGATACGCAGTATTTT

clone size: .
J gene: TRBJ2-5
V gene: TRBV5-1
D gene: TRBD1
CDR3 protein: CASSLEGQGETQYF
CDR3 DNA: TGCGCCAGCAGCTTGGAGGGACAGGGAGAGACCCAGTACTTC

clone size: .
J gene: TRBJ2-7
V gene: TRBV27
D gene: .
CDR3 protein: CASSSRWGDYEQYF
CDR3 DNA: TGTGCCAGCAGTTCCCGGTGGGGGGACTACGAGCAGTACTTC

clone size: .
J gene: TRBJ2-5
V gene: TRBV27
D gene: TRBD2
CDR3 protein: CASSPWTSGRARETQYF
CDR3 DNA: TGTGCCAGCAGTCCCTGGACTAGCGGGAGGGCCAGGGAGACCCAGTACTTC